The 23 T cell receptor beta chains reported below all come from one sample, sequenced in a study of blood T cell repertoires in COVID-19. The assay was immunoSEQ multiplex PCR, and TCRdb's table has in-frame clones only and misses some. This sample has 15,000 to 20,000 clones, with 93% found just once. Sequencing was done on a sample of peripheral blood. Receptors originate from a woman in her forties or fifties with active COVID-19.

The chain joins TRBV6-5 to TRBJ2-3, with 7 nucleotides matching TRBD2. CDR1 is MNHEY and CDR2 is SVGAGI in the germline V gene. The CDR3 has 15 amino acids. Trimming removed 5 bases from V and 5 bases from J; junction bases left unmatched: 10. CDR3 region: CASSPGLRYEDTQYF. The CDR3 nucleotides read TGTGCCAGCAGTCCGGGACTACGCTACGAAGATACGCAGTATTTT.

Only a few counts were recorded for this clone. The chain combines TRBV7-9 with TRBJ1-6, with D possibly matching TRBD1 (6 bases). The CDR3 runs to 14 residues. Germline lookup yields CDR1 SEHNR and CDR2 FQNEAQ (reference sequence). Trimming left V 5 bases short and J 10 bases short, with 15 bases between. CDR3 in DNA: TGTGCCAGCAGCCCCGGGACAATATTATCACCCCTCCACTTT. It is translated as CASSPGTILSPLHF.

J is TRBJ1-1 and V is TRBV3-1 (or the pseudogene TRBV3-2); 9 nucleotides line up with TRBD1. Germline V gene sequence: CDR1 LGHDT, CDR2 YNNKEL (reference sequence). The J segment lost 5 bases and the V segment lost 4 bases, leaving 5 bases of the junction unmatched. This CDR3 has 14 amino acids. CDR3: CASSPGQGRTEAFF. In nucleotides, the CDR3 is TGTGCCAGCAGCCCCGGACAGGGGAGAACTGAAGCTTTCTTT.

V gene TRBV29-1 combines with J gene TRBJ1-1; D is uncertain. V shed 4 bases and J shed 8 bases, with 14 bases lying between them. This CDR3 is 12 amino acids long. From germline, CDR1 is SQVTM and CDR2 ANQGSEA. The DNA for the CDR3 is TGCAGCGTTGGGGGAGGTTCCCGAGAAGCTTTCTTT. Encoded protein: CSVGGGSREAFF.

The V gene is TRBV5-1, the J gene TRBJ1-2; a weak D match, TRBD1 (6 bases). The V and J ends lost 0 bases and 2 bases respectively, with 11 bases between them. The V gene's germline CDR1 is SGHRS and CDR2 YFSETQ. CDR3 length: 15 residues. The CDR3 DNA is TGCGCCAGCAGCTTGGACGGCAGGGGCAACTATGGCTACACCTTC. Translation: CASSLDGRGNYGYTF.

The chain combines TRBV5-6 with TRBJ2-5, with D tentatively TRBD2 (6 bases). The CDR3 is 14 amino acids. Germline V gives CDR1 SGHDT, CDR2 YYEEEE. With 0 bases removed from V and 7 bases from J, the gap between germline ends came to 13 bases. The DNA of the CDR3 is TGTGCCAGCAGCTTGGGACCTACGGAGGGGACCCAGTACTTC. Translated, it gives CASSLGPTEGTQYF.

The chain links TRBV5-1 to TRBJ2-3, with D unresolved. This CDR3 is built from 15 residues. Germline CDR1 is SGHRS and CDR2 is YFSETQ. The V end was cut by 4 bases, the J end by 2 bases, with 14 bases between. CDR3 protein: CASSLGSFATDTQYF. CDR3 nucleotide sequence: TGCGCCAGCAGCCTTGGCAGTTTTGCCACAGATACGCAGTATTTT.

The CDR3 protein is CASSLGLGGGADTQYF. CDR3 bases: TGTGCCAGCAGCTTGGGCCTGGGGGGAGGGGCAGATACGCAGTATTTT. The rearrangement links TRBV7-9 to TRBJ2-3, with TRBD2 matching 7 bases. Germline V gene sequence: CDR1 SEHNR, CDR2 FQNEAQ (reference sequence). This CDR3 is 16 amino acids long. Unmatched junction bases numbered 10, after V lost 3 bases and J lost 4 bases.

This clone was counted only a few times. The rearrangement uses TRBV4-1 and TRBJ1-2; 7 positions agree with TRBD1. Unmatched junction bases numbered 7, after V lost 3 bases and J lost 0 bases. The CDR3 is 16 residues long. Germline V gives CDR1 MGHRA, CDR2 YSYEKL. The CDR3 region has the DNA TGCGCCAGCAGCCATGTACAGGGGACCGCTAACTATGGCTACACCTTC. Translating it yields CASSHVQGTANYGYTF.

The chain is built from TRBV18 and TRBJ2-1, with TRBD2 matching 7 bases. The ends lost 2 bases at V and 4 bases at J; junction bases unmatched: 8. CDR3 length: 16 residues. From germline, CDR1 is KGHSH and CDR2 LQKENI. The CDR3 here is CASSPEVTSLYNEQFF. Here the CDR3 DNA reads TGTGCCAGCTCACCAGAAGTGACTAGCCTTTACAATGAGCAGTTCTTC. Variable domain in full (rest from reference TRBV18 and TRBJ2-1): NAGVMQNPRHLVRRRGQEARLRCSPMKGHSHVYWYRQLPEEGLKFMVYLQKENIIDESGMPKERFSAEFPKEGPSILRIQQVVRGDSAAYFCASSPEVTSLYNEQFFGPGTRLTVL.

Points on this clone: Mismatch with germline at one junction end may stem from a read error. The V and J genes are TRBV7-7 and TRBJ2-5, with D possibly TRBD2 on 5 matching bases. Germline V gene sequence: CDR1 SSHAT, CDR2 FNYEAQ (reference sequence). CDR3 length: 14 amino acids. CDR3 DNA sequence: TGTGCTAGCAGCTCAGGTCGACGAGGGGAGACCCAGTACTTC. It is translated as CASSSGRRGETQYF.

The chain employs TRBV15 and TRBJ2-1; 8 positions match TRBD2. Germline V gives CDR1 LNHNV, CDR2 YYDKDF (reference sequence). This CDR3 has 15 residues. The J segment lost 6 bases and the V segment lost 1 base, leaving 5 bases of the junction unmatched. CDR3 amino acids: CATSRGPAGVNEQFF. CDR3 sequence (DNA): TGTGCCACCAGCAGAGGTCCAGCGGGAGTCAATGAGCAGTTCTTC.

The gene calls are TRBV19 and TRBJ2-5; D is possibly TRBD2 (5 bases). Germline V gene data show CDR1 as LNHDA and CDR2 as SQIVND (reference sequence). CDR3 length equals 12 residues. V lost 6 bases and J lost 4, with 9 bases in between. The CDR3, as DNA: TGTGCCAGTAGACGGGAAGGAGAGACCCAGTACTTC. It translates to CASRREGETQYF.

The rearrangement joins TRBV7-5 to TRBJ1-5; TRBD1, the D gene given by the table, was not confirmed from the DNA. TRBV7-5 is a recognized pseudogene. The CDR3 spans 13 residues. The CDR3 spells CAGQGSHDQPQHF. The CDR3 DNA is TGTGCAGGACAGGGGTCCCATGATCAGCCCCAGCATTTT.

This chain uses TRBV19 with TRBJ2-7; D is possibly TRBD1 (6 bases). Germline V gives CDR1 LNHDA, CDR2 SQIVND (reference sequence). Between the trimmed V and J ends, which lost 1 base and 0 bases, there was a span of 10 bases. The CDR3 loop spans 15 amino acids. CDR3: CASSIGRGFSYEQYF. The CDR3 DNA sequence: TGTGCCAGTAGTATAGGAAGGGGGTTCTCCTACGAGCAGTACTTC.

The rearrangement uses TRBV12-5 and TRBJ1-1; the match to TRBD1 covers 7 bases. This CDR3 comprises 14 residues. Per germline, CDR1 LGHNT and CDR2 FRNRAP. The junction had 5 bases not matched to a gene; V was cut back by 2 bases and J by 5 bases. This CDR3 reads CASGLNRGYTEAFF. The CDR3 region has the DNA TGTGCTAGTGGTTTGAACAGGGGTTATACTGAAGCTTTCTTT. The full variable domain, rest sourced from reference TRBV12-5 and TRBJ1-1, is DARVTQTPRHKVTEMGQEVTMRCQPILGHNTVFWYRQTMMQGLELLAYFRNRAPLDDSGMPKDRFSAEMPDATLATLKIQPSEPRDSAVYFCASGLNRGYTEAFFGQGTRLTVV.

This chain connects TRBV3-1 (or the pseudogene TRBV3-2) to TRBJ2-3, with D perhaps matching TRBD2 (5 bases). Trimming stripped 8 bases from V and 1 base from J, with 10 bases between. CDR3 size: 13 residues. Looked up from germline, CDR1 is LGHDT and CDR2 is YNNKEL (reference sequence). The CDR3 is CASRLSGTDTQYF. Written as DNA, the CDR3 is TGTGCCAGCCGGCTTAGCGGCACAGATACGCAGTATTTT.

The chain links TRBV10-3 to TRBJ1-1, with 7 bases fitting TRBD1. J gave up 4 bases and V 6 bases, and 11 bases lay outside the gene matches. The germline CDR1 and CDR2 sequences are ENHRY and SYGVKD. This CDR3 comprises 15 residues. This CDR3 reads CAIRVDRAGGTEAFF. For the CDR3, the DNA is TGTGCCATCAGGGTAGACAGGGCAGGAGGCACTGAAGCTTTCTTT.

This clone was observed once. V gene TRBV29-1 combines with J gene TRBJ2-1; D gene ambiguous. From germline, CDR1 is SQVTM and CDR2 ANQGSEA. The CDR3 totals 15 residues. V was shortened by 6 bases and J by 1 base, with 16 bases between the two germline ends. DNA of the CDR3: TGCAGCGTAGATACGACAAAACCATCCTACAATGAGCAGTTCTTC. It is translated as CSVDTTKPSYNEQFF.

Only one count was recorded for this clone. The rearrangement links TRBV2 to TRBJ1-5, with 9 bases identical to TRBD1. CDR3 length equals 14 residues. Germline assignment: CDR1 SNHLY and CDR2 FYNNEI. Losses at the gene ends were 5 bases for V and 6 bases for J; bases not matched to a gene: 5. The CDR3, as DNA: TGTGCCAGCAGTAGAACAGGGGGCCGTCAGCCCCAGCATTTT. It yields the protein CASSRTGGRQPQHF. Looking up the rest from reference TRBV2 and TRBJ1-5 gives the full variable domain: EPEVTQTPSHQVTQMGQEVILRCVPISNHLYFYWYRQILGQKVEFLVSFYNNEISEKSEIFDDQFSVERPDGSNFTLKIRSTKLEDSAMYFCASSRTGGRQPQHFGDGTRLSIL.

The chain is built from TRBV30 and TRBJ1-1; tentative D call: TRBD1 (5 bases). CDR1 GTSNPN and CDR2 SVGIG come from the germline V gene (reference sequence). The CDR3 contains 13 residues. V was clipped by 4 bases and J by 4 bases, with 13 bases between them. The DNA for the CDR3 is TGTGCCTGGACCGTGGGGGGGACCACTGAAGCTTTCTTT. It yields the protein CAWTVGGTTEAFF.

This sequence joins TRBV23-1 and TRBJ2-2, with TRBD2 identical over 11 bases. TRBV23-1 is reported as an ORF; its role is uncertain. The CDR3 is 18 amino acids. Trimming took 1 base from V and 6 from J; bases not matched to a gene: 10. The CDR3 loop reads CASSQLPLAGGPPGELFF. The CDR3 DNA follows: TGCGCCAGCAGTCAATTGCCCTTAGCGGGAGGGCCCCCCGGGGAGCTGTTTTTT.

The chain couples TRBV2 to TRBJ2-3; 12 bases agree with TRBD2. Trimming took 4 bases from V and 5 from J; bases not matched to a gene: 7. This CDR3 has 16 amino acids. Germline V gene sequence: CDR1 SNHLY, CDR2 FYNNEI. The CDR3 DNA reads TGTGCCAGCAGTGTTCGACTAGCGGGAGCGGGAGATACGCAGTATTTT. Amino acid sequence: CASSVRLAGAGDTQYF. Supplemented by reference TRBV2 and TRBJ2-3, the full variable domain reads EPEVTQTPSHQVTQMGQEVILRCVPISNHLYFYWYRQILGQKVEFLVSFYNNEISEKSEIFDDQFSVERPDGSNFTLKIRSTKLEDSAMYFCASSVRLAGAGDTQYFGPGTRLTVL.